The rows below give T cell receptor beta chains drawn from one sample of a study of blood T cell repertoires in COVID-19. Profiled with immunoSEQ multiplex PCR; TCRdb holds only in-frame clones, not every one. Found here are 200,000 or so clones, roughly four fifths of them singletons; the top ten hold less than 8.5%. The specimen was PBMCs or T cells enriched from blood (not recorded which). Receptors were obtained from a man in his forties or fifties who had recovered from COVID-19. CDR3s include the opening cysteine and the closing phenylalanine or tryptophan. The order of the fields is J gene, clone size, V gene, D gene, CDR3 protein, CDR3 DNA. D genes are given only for firm matches. Clone size, where shown, is once, few, many, or a class for clones that have expanded.

j_call: TRBJ2-6; clone_size: .; v_call: TRBV2; d_call: TRBD1; cdr3_aa: CASTPGQGDSGANVLTF; cdr3_nt: TGTGCCAGCACCCCGGGACAGGGTGACTCTGGGGCCAACGTCCTGACTTTC
j_call: TRBJ1-5; clone_size: once; v_call: TRBV19; d_call: .; cdr3_aa: CASSTGMGNQPQHF; cdr3_nt: TGTGCCAGTAGTACAGGGATGGGCAATCAGCCCCAGCATTTT
j_call: TRBJ2-7; clone_size: .; v_call: TRBV2; d_call: .; cdr3_aa: CASRSLRGRSSYEQYF; cdr3_nt: TGTGCCAGCAGAAGCCTTAGGGGCAGGAGCTCCTACGAGCAGTACTTC
j_call: TRBJ1-1; clone_size: .; v_call: TRBV7-3; d_call: .; cdr3_aa: CASSLARENTEAFF; cdr3_nt: TGTGCCAGCAGCTTAGCCAGGGAGAACACTGAAGCTTTCTTT
j_call: TRBJ1-3; clone_size: .; v_call: TRBV9; d_call: .; cdr3_aa: CASSVDSSGNTIYF; cdr3_nt: TGTGCCAGCAGCGTCGACAGCTCTGGAAACACCATATATTTT
j_call: TRBJ1-2; clone_size: .; v_call: TRBV7-9; d_call: .; cdr3_aa: CASSRDLEVSSDYGYTF; cdr3_nt: TGTGCCAGCAGCCGCGACTTGGAAGTGTCCTCTGACTATGGCTACACCTTC
j_call: TRBJ1-5; clone_size: few; v_call: TRBV11-3; d_call: .; cdr3_aa: CASPGVGNQPQHF; cdr3_nt: TGTGCCAGCCCCGGGGTGGGGAATCAGCCCCAGCATTTT
j_call: TRBJ1-5; clone_size: .; v_call: TRBV6-1; d_call: .; cdr3_aa: CASSEGVWAGDQPQHF; cdr3_nt: TGTGCCAGCAGTGAAGGGGTTTGGGCAGGGGATCAGCCCCAGCATTTT
j_call: TRBJ2-7; clone_size: .; v_call: TRBV19; d_call: TRBD1; cdr3_aa: CASSRSQGYEQYF; cdr3_nt: TGTGCCAGTAGTAGATCACAGGGGTACGAGCAGTACTTC
j_call: TRBJ1-1; clone_size: .; v_call: TRBV5-6; d_call: .; cdr3_aa: CASSLVQVHGEAFF; cdr3_nt: TGTGCCAGCAGCCTTGTCCAGGTCCACGGTGAAGCTTTCTTT
j_call: TRBJ1-3; clone_size: few; v_call: TRBV3-1/TRBV3-2; d_call: .; cdr3_aa: CASSQVPGRGNTIYF; cdr3_nt: TGTGCCAGCAGCCAAGTTCCCGGCAGGGGAAACACCATATATTTT
j_call: TRBJ1-6; clone_size: once; v_call: TRBV7-9; d_call: TRBD1; cdr3_aa: CASNEDREDSPLHF; cdr3_nt: TGTGCCAGCAATGAGGACAGGGAAGACTCACCCCTCCACTTT
j_call: TRBJ1-1; clone_size: .; v_call: TRBV5-1; d_call: TRBD1; cdr3_aa: CASRSRQGSDTEAFF; cdr3_nt: TGCGCCAGCAGGAGCCGACAGGGATCGGACACTGAAGCTTTCTTT
j_call: TRBJ1-2; clone_size: .; v_call: TRBV5-1; d_call: .; cdr3_aa: CASSVGDTNYGYTF; cdr3_nt: TGCGCCAGCAGCGTAGGGGACACTAACTATGGCTACACCTTC
j_call: TRBJ1-1; clone_size: .; v_call: TRBV5-6; d_call: TRBD1; cdr3_aa: CASSLTGGETEAFF; cdr3_nt: TGTGCCAGCAGTTTGACAGGGGGGGAAACTGAAGCTTTCTTT
j_call: TRBJ1-4; clone_size: many; v_call: TRBV6-4; d_call: .; cdr3_aa: CASSPQGIKEKLFF; cdr3_nt: TGTGCCAGCAGCCCACAGGGTATTAAGGAAAAACTGTTTTTT
j_call: TRBJ1-2; clone_size: .; v_call: TRBV28; d_call: .; cdr3_aa: CASSLPGYGYTF; cdr3_nt: TGTGCCAGCAGTCTCCCAGGGTATGGCTACACCTTC
j_call: TRBJ2-3; clone_size: .; v_call: TRBV5-4; d_call: TRBD2; cdr3_aa: CASSLVASGGGDTQYF; cdr3_nt: TGTGCCAGCAGCTTGGTGGCTAGCGGGGGTGGCGATACGCAGTATTTT
j_call: TRBJ2-7; clone_size: .; v_call: TRBV13; d_call: TRBD1; cdr3_aa: CASSQGGARYEQYF; cdr3_nt: TGTGCCAGCAGCCAAGGGGGCGCCCGGTACGAGCAGTACTTC
j_call: TRBJ1-2; clone_size: .; v_call: TRBV2; d_call: .; cdr3_aa: CASISHRENYGYTF; cdr3_nt: TGTGCCAGCATTAGTCACAGGGAAAACTATGGCTACACCTTC
j_call: TRBJ1-2; clone_size: few; v_call: TRBV7-9; d_call: .; cdr3_aa: CASSLPGEWQGYTF; cdr3_nt: TGTGCCAGCAGCTTACCCGGGGAGTGGCAGGGCTACACCTTC
j_call: TRBJ1-5; clone_size: .; v_call: TRBV27; d_call: TRBD1; cdr3_aa: CASSLFGTGGSSNQPQHF; cdr3_nt: TGTGCCAGCAGTTTATTCGGGACAGGGGGATCTAGCAATCAGCCCCAGCATTTT
j_call: TRBJ1-2; clone_size: .; v_call: TRBV6-2/TRBV6-3; d_call: TRBD1; cdr3_aa: CASSYFTGTANYGYTF; cdr3_nt: TGTGCCAGCAGTTACTTCACCGGGACAGCTAACTATGGCTACACCTTC
j_call: TRBJ1-5; clone_size: .; v_call: TRBV2; d_call: .; cdr3_aa: CASSEWLNRGNQPQHF; cdr3_nt: TGTGCCAGCAGTGAATGGCTCAATCGGGGCAATCAGCCCCAGCATTTT
j_call: TRBJ1-2; clone_size: .; v_call: TRBV6-5; d_call: .; cdr3_aa: CASDSGGQGFGYTF; cdr3_nt: TGTGCCAGCGACAGCGGGGGGCAGGGTTTTGGCTACACCTTC
j_call: TRBJ1-1; clone_size: .; v_call: TRBV7-9; d_call: TRBD1; cdr3_aa: CASRRDRGSRAEAFF; cdr3_nt: TGTGCCAGCAGACGGGACAGGGGCTCTCGGGCTGAAGCTTTCTTT
j_call: TRBJ1-3; clone_size: .; v_call: TRBV12-2; d_call: .; cdr3_aa: CASRLVGKTGLNGNTIYF; cdr3_nt: TGTGCAAGTCGCTTAGTTGGTAAGACAGGGCTGAATGGAAACACCATATATTTT
j_call: TRBJ2-2; clone_size: .; v_call: TRBV14; d_call: .; cdr3_aa: CASSHVRYTGELFF; cdr3_nt: TGTGCCAGCAGCCATGTGAGATACACCGGGGAGCTGTTTTTT
j_call: TRBJ2-3; clone_size: .; v_call: TRBV3-1/TRBV3-2; d_call: .; cdr3_aa: CASSQVQRRDTQYF; cdr3_nt: TGTGCCAGCAGCCAAGTCCAGCGGAGAGATACGCAGTATTTT
j_call: TRBJ1-2; clone_size: .; v_call: TRBV7-9; d_call: TRBD1; cdr3_aa: CASSLDRGGYTF; cdr3_nt: TGTGCCAGCAGCCTGGACAGGGGTGGCTACACCTTC
j_call: TRBJ1-3; clone_size: .; v_call: TRBV5-1; d_call: .; cdr3_aa: CASSLLTAASGNTIYF; cdr3_nt: TGCGCCAGCAGCTTGCTGACGGCGGCCTCTGGAAACACCATATATTTT
j_call: TRBJ1-1; clone_size: .; v_call: TRBV3-1/TRBV3-2; d_call: TRBD1; cdr3_aa: CASSQVPNRGMNTEAFF; cdr3_nt: TGTGCCAGCAGCCAAGTCCCCAACAGGGGCATGAACACTGAAGCTTTCTTT
j_call: TRBJ1-1; clone_size: once; v_call: TRBV6-5; d_call: .; cdr3_aa: CASSHRGVTEAFF; cdr3_nt: TGTGCCAGCAGCCACCGGGGGGTCACTGAAGCTTTCTTT
j_call: TRBJ2-5; clone_size: .; v_call: TRBV10-3; d_call: .; cdr3_aa: CAISESGQLIGETQYF; cdr3_nt: TGTGCCATCAGTGAGTCGGGGCAGTTAATCGGAGAGACCCAGTACTTC
j_call: TRBJ1-1; clone_size: .; v_call: TRBV7-3; d_call: .; cdr3_aa: CASSLDYRNTEAFF; cdr3_nt: TGTGCCAGCAGCTTAGACTATAGGAACACTGAAGCTTTCTTT
j_call: TRBJ1-6; clone_size: once; v_call: TRBV6-6; d_call: .; cdr3_aa: CASSLGGYGPSGSPLHF; cdr3_nt: TGTGCCAGCAGTCTCGGCGGGTACGGACCTTCTGGCTCACCCCTCCACTTT
j_call: TRBJ2-2; clone_size: .; v_call: TRBV7-3; d_call: TRBD2; cdr3_aa: CVSSLRPLAGGKTGELFF; cdr3_nt: TGTGTCAGCAGCCTGCGCCCACTAGCGGGGGGAAAAACCGGGGAGCTGTTTTTT
j_call: TRBJ1-3; clone_size: .; v_call: TRBV2; d_call: TRBD1; cdr3_aa: CASVRTGGAGNTIYF; cdr3_nt: TGTGCCAGCGTGAGAACAGGGGGGGCTGGAAACACCATATATTTT
j_call: TRBJ1-4; clone_size: .; v_call: TRBV30; d_call: .; cdr3_aa: CAWRGGIKLFF; cdr3_nt: TGTGCCTGGAGGGGGGGGATAAAACTGTTTTTT
j_call: TRBJ1-1; clone_size: .; v_call: TRBV29-1; d_call: TRBD1; cdr3_aa: CSVARGPNTEAFF; cdr3_nt: TGCAGCGTTGCCAGGGGGCCGAACACTGAAGCTTTCTTT
j_call: TRBJ1-6; clone_size: .; v_call: TRBV18; d_call: .; cdr3_aa: CASSPRTPTNAPLHF; cdr3_nt: TGTGCCAGCTCACCTAGAACGCCAACCAATGCACCCCTCCACTTT
j_call: TRBJ1-5; clone_size: .; v_call: TRBV10-3; d_call: .; cdr3_aa: CAISDMGGEQPQHF; cdr3_nt: TGTGCCATCAGTGATATGGGGGGGGAGCAGCCCCAGCATTTT
j_call: TRBJ1-2; clone_size: .; v_call: TRBV19; d_call: .; cdr3_aa: CASSLTTGESGYTF; cdr3_nt: TGTGCCAGTAGCCTTACAACAGGTGAAAGTGGCTACACCTTC